Following are 14 T cell receptor beta chains from one sample sequenced in a study of T-cell memory formation after mild COVID-19. Via MiXCR, TCRdb re-called the 5' RACE reads, giving one row per CDR3 protein. The sample records over 400,000 distinct CDR3 sequences, around 22% being singletons. Sequenced: PBMCs or a T cell subset sorted from them (not recorded which). All receptors come from an adult woman who had mild COVID-19 (a few samples of this study predate the infection). Cell type and time point are not known.

The chain has TRBV6-2 or TRBV6-3 and TRBJ2-1; no clear D. The CDR3 spans 14 residues. V lost 5 bases, J lost 3 bases, and 11 bases lay in between. Per the germline V gene, CDR1 is MNHEY and CDR2 is SVGEGT. CDR3 amino acids: CASSGNWDYNEQFF. CDR3 bases: TGTGCCAGCAGTGGTAATTGGGACTACAATGAGCAGTTCTTC.

This clonotype appeared many times. The genes are TRBV5-1 and TRBJ2-5; 12 bases agree with TRBD1. Trimming cost V 4 bases and J 4 bases; bases outside gene matches: 8. This CDR3 has 16 amino acids. Germline CDR1 SGHRS, CDR2 YFSETQ. The CDR3 loop is CASSPTGTGGGETQYF. The CDR3 nucleotides are TGCGCCAGCAGCCCAACCGGGACAGGGGGCGGAGAGACCCAGTACTTC.

The chain has TRBV5-1 and TRBJ2-7, with D perhaps TRBD1 (5 bases). Germline loops: CDR1 SGHRS, CDR2 YFSETQ. The CDR3 loop spans 15 amino acids. V dropped 2 bases and J dropped 3 bases, with 15 bases sitting between them. As DNA, the CDR3 is TGCGCCAGCAGCTTCCAAGTGGCCCAGGGCTACGAGCAGTACTTC. This encodes CASSFQVAQGYEQYF.

This clonotype was detected only a few times. V is TRBV29-1 and J is TRBJ1-6; 8 positions agree with TRBD1. The V and J ends lost 4 bases and 6 bases, in that order; junction bases with no gene match: 2. CDR3 length: 13 residues. CDR1 SQVTM and CDR2 ANQGSEA come from the germline V gene. The CDR3 nucleotides are TGCAGCGTTGCGGACAGGGCTAATTCACCCCTCCACTTT. Translation: CSVADRANSPLHF.

This chain connects TRBV3-1 to TRBJ2-1; TRBD2 matches at 7 bases. Trimming took 3 bases from V and 6 from J; bases not matched to a gene: 5. This CDR3 region has 14 residues. Looked up from germline, CDR1 is LGHDT and CDR2 is YNNKEL (reference sequence). DNA of the CDR3: TGTGCCAGCAGCCAGGGGGGGGTCTTCAATGAGCAGTTCTTC. Translating it yields CASSQGGVFNEQFF.

This clonotype was detected ten times or more. The chain employs TRBV25-1 and TRBJ2-1; TRBD2 is a possible D gene (5 bases). Between the trimmed V and J ends, which lost 1 base and 0 bases, there was a span of 16 bases. The CDR3 extends over 18 amino acids. In germline, CDR1 is MGHDK, CDR2 SYGVNS. The CDR3 region is CASSESSRRPSSYNEQFF. CDR3 nucleotide sequence: TGTGCCAGCAGTGAATCTTCACGGAGGCCCAGCTCCTACAATGAGCAGTTCTTC.

In its sample, this clonotype was seen a few times. CDR3 loop: CASSLSAGLNTEAFF. DNA for the CDR3: TGTGCCAGCAGCTTGTCGGCAGGCCTGAACACTGAAGCTTTCTTT. This chain connects TRBV5-5 to TRBJ1-1; no clear D. V lost 1 base, J lost 0 bases, and 10 bases lay in between. The CDR3 totals 15 residues. From germline, CDR1 is SGHKS and CDR2 YYEKEE (reference sequence).

In this sample, this clonotype turned up many times. V gene TRBV5-1 combines with J gene TRBJ1-2; D not resolved. Trimming stripped 2 bases from V and 2 bases from J, with 13 bases between. The CDR3 spans 15 residues. CDR1 is SGHRS, CDR2 YFSETQ, per germline. The CDR3 loop reads CASSFSLGINYGYTF. Written as DNA, the CDR3 is TGCGCCAGCAGCTTCTCCTTAGGGATCAACTATGGCTACACCTTC.

This rearrangement joins TRBV25-1 to TRBJ2-1, with a weak D call TRBD1 (6 bases). V gave up 1 base and J gave up 8 bases, with 18 bases separating them. This CDR3 is 16 amino acids long. From germline, CDR1 is MGHDK and CDR2 SYGVNS. The CDR3 protein is CASSESGDSRGDEQFF. The CDR3, as DNA: TGTGCCAGCAGTGAATCCGGAGATAGCAGGGGCGATGAGCAGTTCTTC.

This chain links TRBV11-3 with TRBJ2-1, with 8 bases fitting TRBD2. The CDR3 contains 16 residues. Losses at the gene ends were 5 bases for V and 2 bases for J; bases not matched to a gene: 8. Per the germline V gene, CDR1 is SGHNT and CDR2 is YENEEA. The CDR3 nucleotides read TGTGCCAGCAGCGGAGCGGGAGTAGTCCCCTACAATGAGCAGTTCTTC. Its protein product is CASSGAGVVPYNEQFF. The complete variable domain, with remaining parts taken from reference TRBV11-3 and TRBJ2-1, reads EAGVVQSPRYKIIEKKQPVAFWCNPISGHNTLYWYLQNLGQGPELLIRYENEEAVDDSQLPKDRFSAERLKGVDSTLKIQPAELGDSAVYLCASSGAGVVPYNEQFFGPGTRLTVL.

The chain uses TRBV11-3 and TRBJ2-1; D could derive from TRBD1 or TRBD2 (5 bases each). There are 16 residues in the CDR3. V lost 3 bases and J 7 bases, leaving 19 bases between the germline ends. CDR1 and CDR2 (germline): SGHNT, YENEEA. The CDR3 region is CASSLGYTERGNEQFF. The CDR3 DNA is TGTGCCAGCAGCTTGGGGTATACGGAGAGGGGAAATGAGCAGTTCTTC.

This clonotype was seen more than once but under ten times. The V gene is TRBV11-3, the J gene TRBJ2-2; 10 bases fit TRBD2. The CDR3 extends over 16 amino acids. Germline loops: CDR1 SGHNT, CDR2 YENEEA. V lost 6 bases and J lost 3; bases outside the gene matches: 7. In DNA, the CDR3 is TGTGCCAGCAGTTGGCTAGCGGGAGACCACACCGGGGAGCTGTTTTTT. It translates to CASSWLAGDHTGELFF.

V and J are TRBV27 and TRBJ1-1; D ambiguous. Germline values: CDR1 MNHEY, CDR2 SMNVEV (reference sequence). V lost 5 bases and J 5 bases, leaving 21 bases between the germline ends. The CDR3 runs to 16 residues. The CDR3 nucleotides are TGTGCCAGCAGTCCCCGTCCCCCCTTCTCCGGGACTGAAGCTTTCTTT. This gives the protein CASSPRPPFSGTEAFF.

CDR3 nucleotides: TGCGCCAGCAGTCAAGCCGGGACAGGGGGAACAGATACGCAGTATTTT. Its protein is CASSQAGTGGTDTQYF. The genes are TRBV23-1 and TRBJ2-3; TRBD1 aligns across 11 bases. TRBV23-1 is flagged as an ORF with uncertain function. V trimming: 2 bases; J trimming: 3 bases; junction bases outside the gene matches: 4. The CDR3 has 16 amino acids.